The 24 T cell receptor beta chains presented below share a single source sample, sequenced in a study of Graves' ophthalmopathy and Graves' hyperthyroidism. RNA transcripts were the template, and TCR beta CDR3 regions were amplified from them. HTBI primers were used in a first-round RT-PCR, which preceded a second-round multiplex PCR. Each CDR3 protein is one row after TCRdb ran MiXCR on the multiplex PCR reads. This sample has 580,000 or so distinct CDR3 sequences, with about 40% found just once. Sequencing was done on a sample of peripheral blood or thyroid tissue (not recorded which). The receptor set was obtained from an adult man with Graves' hyperthyroidism.

This clonotype was picked up one time. This is likely a read error, given that the CDR3 carries no conserved phenylalanine or tryptophan at its end. The V call is TRBV5-1, the J call TRBJ1-2; the match to TRBD1 covers 7 bases. The V gene's germline CDR1 is SGHRS and CDR2 YFSETQ. CDR3 size: 13 residues. Trimming at V came to 5 bases and at J to 2 bases, leaving 3 bases not matched to a gene. CDR3 DNA: TGCGCCAGCAGGTCGGGACAGAACTATGGCTACACCCTC. Protein: CASRSGQNYGYTL.

This clonotype was detected many times. This chain joins TRBV6-5 and TRBJ2-7; TRBD1 matches 11 bases. CDR1 MNHEY and CDR2 SVGAGI come from the germline V gene. The junction had 11 bases not matched to a gene; V was cut back by 5 bases and J by 5 bases. This CDR3 region has 16 residues. The CDR3 protein is CASSQSGTGGLHEQYF. The CDR3 DNA sequence: TGTGCCAGCAGTCAATCCGGGACAGGGGGTCTCCACGAGCAGTACTTC.

This rearrangement joins TRBV7-2 to TRBJ2-2; 12 bases agree with TRBD2. The CDR3 extends over 14 amino acids. Trimming took 5 bases from V and 8 from J; bases not matched to a gene: 3. Germline CDR1 is SGHTA and CDR2 is FQGNSA. Written as DNA, the CDR3 is TGTGCCAGCAGCCCTAGCGGGGGGGCAGGGGAGCTGTTTTTT. It is translated as CASSPSGGAGELFF.

Many counts were recorded for this clonotype. The CDR3 protein is CAISESWENQPQHF. The DNA for the CDR3 is TGTGCCATCAGTGAGTCGTGGGAAAATCAGCCCCAGCATTTT. The J gene is TRBJ1-5, the V gene TRBV10-3; D is unclear. CDR1 and CDR2 (germline): ENHRY, SYGVKD. The CDR3 contains 14 residues. V was shortened by 0 bases and J by 4 bases, with 7 bases between the two germline ends.

The chain links TRBV2 to TRBJ2-2; 8 nucleotides align to TRBD1. The CDR3 loop spans 16 amino acids. Germline-derived CDR1 and CDR2 are SNHLY and FYNNEI. V trimming: 4 bases; J trimming: 1 base; junction bases outside the gene matches: 5. CDR3 in amino acids: CASSVQGARNTGELFF. The CDR3 DNA reads TGTGCCAGCAGTGTTCAGGGGGCGCGGAACACCGGGGAGCTGTTTTTT.

The chain is built from TRBV29-1 and TRBJ1-3; D gene unclear. V lost 3 bases to trimming and J lost 1 base, with 7 bases between them. The CDR3 sequence is 13 residues long. CDR1 is SQVTM, CDR2 ANQGSEA, per germline. As DNA, the CDR3 is TGCAGCGTTGATTGGGCGTCTGGAAACACCATATATTTT. Translated, it gives CSVDWASGNTIYF.

This clonotype came up a few times. V gene TRBV6-6 combines with J gene TRBJ1-1; D remains ambiguous. Per germline, CDR1 MNHNY and CDR2 SVGAGI (reference sequence). V was shortened by 0 bases and J by 0 bases, with 5 bases between the two germline ends. CDR3 length: 14 amino acids. This CDR3 is CASSYSSLNTEAFF. The CDR3 coding sequence is TGTGCCAGCAGTTACTCGAGTTTGAACACTGAAGCTTTCTTT.

The rearrangement links TRBV7-2 to TRBJ1-2; D may be TRBD1 (5 bases). Trimming left V 5 bases short and J 2 bases short, with 15 bases between. Germline V CDR1 and CDR2: SGHTA, FQGNSA. CDR3 length: 15 amino acids. As DNA, the CDR3 is TGTGCCAGCAGCCTTAGCGGGGGGACCAACTATGGCTACACCTTC. It translates to CASSLSGGTNYGYTF.

In its sample, this clonotype was seen many times. The V call is TRBV7-8, the J call TRBJ1-6; D is perhaps TRBD1 (5 bases). The CDR3 runs to 15 residues. V lost 0 bases and J lost 7, with 10 bases in between. The germline gives CDR1 SGHVS, CDR2 FQNEAQ. CDR3 DNA: TGTGCCAGCAGCTTAGCCGCGGCAGGGAATTCACCCCTCCACTTT. Translation gives CASSLAAAGNSPLHF.

The rearrangement links TRBV12-3 or TRBV12-4 to TRBJ2-7, with 8 nucleotides matching TRBD1. The CDR3 runs to 12 residues. Trimming took 5 bases from V and 5 from J; bases not matched to a gene: 2. The CDR3 here is CASSHRGNEQYF. DNA for the CDR3: TGTGCCAGCAGTCACAGGGGGAACGAGCAGTACTTC.

There are many counts of this clonotype. This chain uses TRBV20-1 with TRBJ1-6, with a tentative D call TRBD1 (6 bases). This CDR3 comprises 17 residues. The germline gives CDR1 DFQATT, CDR2 SNEGSKA (reference sequence). V lost 4 bases and J lost 6, with 22 bases in between. In nucleotides, the CDR3 is TGCAGTGCTACGGACAGCCTATCTACCAGGGGTAATTCACCCCTCCACTTT. Its protein is CSATDSLSTRGNSPLHF.

This chain uses TRBV7-2 with TRBJ1-4; tentatively, D is TRBD1 (6 bases). CDR1 is SGHTA, CDR2 FQGNSA, per germline. Trimming removed 0 bases from V and 6 bases from J, with 11 bases in between. This CDR3 contains 15 residues. DNA of the CDR3: TGTGCCAGCAGCTTAGCGCAGGGGCCCTATGAAAAACTGTTTTTT. It encodes CASSLAQGPYEKLFF. Filled out from reference TRBV7-2 and TRBJ1-4, the complete variable domain reads GAGVSQSPSNKVTEKGKDVELRCDPISGHTALYWYRQSLGQGLEFLIYFQGNSAPDKSGLPSDRFSAERTGGSVSTLTIQRTQQEDSAVYLCASSLAQGPYEKLFFGSGTQLSVL.

As to this clonotype: Mismatch with germline at one junction end may stem from a read error. The CDR3 region is CATRTSGPYEQHF. CDR3 nucleotides: TGTGCCACCAGGACTAGCGGGCCCTACGAGCAGCACTTC. The V call is TRBV10-3, the J call TRBJ2-7; TRBD2 matches at 11 bases. The V gene's germline CDR1 is ENHRY and CDR2 SYGVKD. This CDR3 contains 13 residues.

In its sample, this clonotype was seen once. The V call is TRBV19, the J call TRBJ2-7, with D hard to call. The CDR3 is made up of 12 amino acids. V lost 5 bases and J lost 5, with 10 bases in between. Germline V gene sequence: CDR1 LNHDA, CDR2 SQIVND (reference sequence). This CDR3 is CASSYVGDEQYF. For the CDR3, the DNA is TGTGCCAGTAGTTATGTCGGCGACGAGCAGTACTTC.

CDR3 sequence (DNA): TGTGCCAGCAGCCAAGATCACAGGTATAATTCACCCCTCCACTTT. Protein sequence: CASSQDHRYNSPLHF. The chain combines TRBV3-1 with TRBJ1-6, with D possibly TRBD1 on 5 matching bases. With 0 bases removed from V and 4 bases from J, the gap between germline ends came to 7 bases. CDR3 length: 15 amino acids. Germline CDR1 reads LGHDT; CDR2 reads YNNKEL (reference sequence).

This clonotype was counted ten times or more. The V call is TRBV9, the J call TRBJ2-7; 7 nucleotides line up with TRBD1. The CDR3 is 16 amino acids. The junction had 12 bases not matched to a gene; V was cut back by 2 bases and J by 4 bases. CDR1 SGDLS and CDR2 YYNGEE come from the germline V gene. The CDR3 loop reads CASSVGPDRARYEQYF. The CDR3 DNA follows: TGTGCCAGCAGCGTCGGACCCGACAGGGCCAGGTACGAGCAGTACTTC.

This clonotype was seen at least ten times. The chain couples TRBV7-8 to TRBJ2-5; TRBD1 matches 7 bases. V trimming: 5 bases; J trimming: 2 bases; junction bases outside the gene matches: 5. The germline V gene encodes CDR1 SGHVS and CDR2 FQNEAQ. This CDR3 has 14 residues. The CDR3 DNA reads as TGTGCCAGCAGCGTCGGGACAGCTCAAGAGACCCAGTACTTC. This translates into CASSVGTAQETQYF.

V is TRBV10-3 and J is TRBJ2-5; D not certain. This CDR3 region has 13 residues. V was shortened by 2 bases and J by 1 base, with 5 bases between the two germline ends. Germline-derived CDR1 and CDR2 are ENHRY and SYGVKD. CDR3 coding DNA: TGTGCCATCAGTGAGACTGTCCAAGAGACCCAGTACTTC. It translates to CAISETVQETQYF.

This clonotype was counted at least ten times. V gene TRBV24-1 combines with J gene TRBJ1-5, with 8 bases lining up with TRBD1. The germline CDR1 and CDR2 sequences are KGHDR and SFDVKD. Unmatched junction bases numbered 1, after V lost 2 bases and J lost 5 bases. CDR3 length equals 14 residues. CDR3 nucleotide sequence: TGTGCCACCAGTGATTCAGGGGGCTATCAGCCCCAGCATTTT. This translates into CATSDSGGYQPQHF.

Details on this clonotype: This could be a read error, since a much larger clone is one nucleotide away. The rearrangement uses TRBV10-3 and TRBJ1-6; possibly TRBD1 for D (5 bases). The CDR3 length is 13 residues. Per the germline V gene, CDR1 is ENHRY and CDR2 is SYGVKD. The CDR3 bases are TGTGCCATACTTGACAGAAATAATTCACCCCCCCACTTT. This gives the protein CAILDRNNSPPHF.

The chain is built from TRBV24-1 and TRBJ2-7; D is perhaps TRBD1 (6 bases). The CDR3 sequence is 16 residues long. CDR1 and CDR2 (germline): KGHDR, SFDVKD. Trimming took off 4 bases at V and 0 bases at J, with 15 bases between the two ends. The CDR3 loop reads CATSDSRTASSYEQYF. In nucleotides, the CDR3 is TGTGCCACCAGTGACTCACGGACAGCCAGCTCCTACGAGCAGTACTTC.

This clonotype was detected only a few times. This chain joins TRBV15 and TRBJ2-3; D remains ambiguous. The CDR3 runs to 15 residues. Trimming cost V 0 bases and J 0 bases, with 7 bases left between them. CDR1 is LNHNV, CDR2 YYDKDF, per germline (reference sequence). DNA of the CDR3: TGTGCCACCAGCAGAGATGGGTCTAGCACAGATACGCAGTATTTT. Protein: CATSRDGSSTDTQYF.

This clonotype has just one count. This is likely a read error, given that the CDR3 carries no conserved phenylalanine or tryptophan at its end. The limits of the CDR3 on the DNA are not certain, so only TCRdb's listed CDR3 is given. This chain joins TRBV7-2 and TRBJ2-2. CDR1 is SGHTA, CDR2 FQGNSA, per germline. The CDR3 numbers 13 amino acids, ends counted. This CDR3 is CASSADEHRGAVV.

This clonotype was seen a handful of times. Sequence at one end of the junction differs from germline and may be a read error. The chain carries TRBV7-9 and TRBJ2-5; the D is unclear. Germline lookup yields CDR1 SEHNR and CDR2 FQNEAQ (reference sequence). The CDR3 covers 14 residues. In DNA form, the CDR3 reads TGTGCCAGCAGCTTAGACCTAAACCAGGAGACCCAGTACTTC. This translates into CASSLDLNQETQYF.